This T cell receptor beta chain was found in a study of cytomegalovirus exposure and HLA in healthy donors. The study's findings and limits: Reported results showed that the classifier diagnosed cytomegalovirus status with high specificity and sensitivity. Several of the most significant clusters appeared linked to common viral pathogens, based on a later analysis.

J gave up 4 bases and V 5 bases, and 15 bases lay outside the gene matches. Germline V lookup: CDR1 MDHEN, CDR2 SYDVKM. The length of the CDR3 is 18 residues. As regards this clone: Its matching antigen is unknown.

The study ran its PCR with 60 Vbeta and 13 Jbeta primers. Sequencing was performed with immunoSEQ multiplex PCR; in TCRdb, only in-frame clones are kept and a portion is missing. The sample yields some 66,000 clones, more than 80% seen once. The chain employs TRBV28 and TRBJ2-2, with TRBD1 identical over 8 bases. The receptor's source is a woman in her 30s in good health and CMV-seronegative. The sample was PBMCs. The CDR3, as DNA: TGTGCCAGCAGTCCAGGGGGCCTCGGGGTTGTTTCCACCGGGGAGCTGTTTTTT. Its translation is CASSPGGLGVVSTGELFF.